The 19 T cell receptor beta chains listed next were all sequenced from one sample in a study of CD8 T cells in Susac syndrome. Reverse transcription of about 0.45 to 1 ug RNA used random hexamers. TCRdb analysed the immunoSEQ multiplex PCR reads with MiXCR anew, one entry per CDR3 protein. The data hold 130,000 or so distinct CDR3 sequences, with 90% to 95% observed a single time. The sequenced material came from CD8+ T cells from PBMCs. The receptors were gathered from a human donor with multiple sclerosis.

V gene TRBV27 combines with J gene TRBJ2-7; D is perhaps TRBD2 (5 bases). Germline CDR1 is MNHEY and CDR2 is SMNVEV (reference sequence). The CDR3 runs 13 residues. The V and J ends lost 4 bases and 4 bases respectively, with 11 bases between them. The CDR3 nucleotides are TGTGCCAGCAGTTCAGAGGCGGGTTACGAGCAGTACTTC. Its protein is CASSSEAGYEQYF.

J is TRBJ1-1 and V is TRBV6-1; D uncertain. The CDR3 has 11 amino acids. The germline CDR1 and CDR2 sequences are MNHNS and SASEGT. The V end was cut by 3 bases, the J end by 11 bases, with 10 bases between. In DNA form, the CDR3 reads TGTGCCAGCAGTGAGCTCTGGAGGGCTTTCTTT. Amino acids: CASSELWRAFF.

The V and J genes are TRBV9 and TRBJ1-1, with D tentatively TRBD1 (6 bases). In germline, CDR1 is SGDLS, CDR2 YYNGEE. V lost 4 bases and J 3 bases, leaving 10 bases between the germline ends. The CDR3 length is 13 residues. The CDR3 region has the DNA TGTGCCAGCAGCAGGACAGTGTACACTGAAGCTTTCTTT. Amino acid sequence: CASSRTVYTEAFF.

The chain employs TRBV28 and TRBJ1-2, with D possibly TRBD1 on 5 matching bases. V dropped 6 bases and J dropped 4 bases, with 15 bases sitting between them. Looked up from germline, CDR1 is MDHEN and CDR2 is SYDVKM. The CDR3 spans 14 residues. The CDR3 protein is CASSFEGQGYGYTF. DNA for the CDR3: TGTGCCAGCAGCTTCGAAGGCCAGGGCTATGGCTACACCTTC.

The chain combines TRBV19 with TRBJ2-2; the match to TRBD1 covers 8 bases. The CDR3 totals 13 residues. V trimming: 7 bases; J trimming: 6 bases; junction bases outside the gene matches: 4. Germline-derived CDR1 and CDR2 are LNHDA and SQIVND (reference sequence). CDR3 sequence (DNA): TGTGCCAGTACCGCGACAGGGGCCGGGGAGCTGTTTTTT. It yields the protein CASTATGAGELFF.

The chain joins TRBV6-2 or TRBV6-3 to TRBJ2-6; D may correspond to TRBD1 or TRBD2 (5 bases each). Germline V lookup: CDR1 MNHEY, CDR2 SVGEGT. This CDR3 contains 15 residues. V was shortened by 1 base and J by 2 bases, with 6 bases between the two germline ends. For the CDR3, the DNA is TGTGCCAGCAGTTACTGGGGGACTGGGGCCAACGTCCTGACTTTC. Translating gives CASSYWGTGANVLTF.

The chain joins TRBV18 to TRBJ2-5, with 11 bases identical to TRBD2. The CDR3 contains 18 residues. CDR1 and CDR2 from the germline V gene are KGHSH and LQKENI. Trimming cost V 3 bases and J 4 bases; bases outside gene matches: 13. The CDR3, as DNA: TGTGCCAGCTCACCTGCCCTAGCGGGAGGAGGAGTAGGAGAGACCCAGTACTTC. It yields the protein CASSPALAGGGVGETQYF.

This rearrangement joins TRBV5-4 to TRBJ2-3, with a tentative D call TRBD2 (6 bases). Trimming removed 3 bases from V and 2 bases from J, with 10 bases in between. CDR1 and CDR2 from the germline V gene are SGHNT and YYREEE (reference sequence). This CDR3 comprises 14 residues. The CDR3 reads CASSWDLDTDTQYF. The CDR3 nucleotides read TGTGCCAGCAGCTGGGACTTAGACACAGATACGCAGTATTTT.

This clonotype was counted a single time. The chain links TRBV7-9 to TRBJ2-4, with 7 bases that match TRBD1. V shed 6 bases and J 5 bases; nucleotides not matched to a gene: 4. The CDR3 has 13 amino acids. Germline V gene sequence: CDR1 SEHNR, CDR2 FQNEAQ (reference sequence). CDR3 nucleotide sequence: TGTGCCAGCAGAATGACAGGGCAAAACATTCAGTACTTC. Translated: CASRMTGQNIQYF. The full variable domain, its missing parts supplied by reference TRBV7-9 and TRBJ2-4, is DTGVSQNPRHKITKRGQNVTFRCDPISEHNRLYWYRQTLGQGPEFLTYFQNEAQLEKSRLLSDRFSAERPKGSFSTLEIQRTEQGDSAMYLCASRMTGQNIQYFGAGTRLSVL.

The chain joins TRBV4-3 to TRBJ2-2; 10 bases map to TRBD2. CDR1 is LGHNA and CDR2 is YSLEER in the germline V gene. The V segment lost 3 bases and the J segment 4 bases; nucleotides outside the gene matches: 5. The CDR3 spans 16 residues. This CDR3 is CASSQATSGVTGELFF. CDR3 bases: TGCGCCAGCAGCCAGGCAACTAGCGGGGTCACCGGGGAGCTGTTTTTT.

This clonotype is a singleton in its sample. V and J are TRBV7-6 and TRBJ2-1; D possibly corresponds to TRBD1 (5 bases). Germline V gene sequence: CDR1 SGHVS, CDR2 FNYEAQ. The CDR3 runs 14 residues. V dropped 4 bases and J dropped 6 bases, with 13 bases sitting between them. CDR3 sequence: CASSSTHGANEQFF. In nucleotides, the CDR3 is TGTGCCAGCAGCTCAACCCATGGGGCCAATGAGCAGTTCTTC.

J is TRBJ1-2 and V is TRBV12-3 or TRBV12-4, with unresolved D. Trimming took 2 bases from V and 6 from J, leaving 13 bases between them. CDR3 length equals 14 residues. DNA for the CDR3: TGTGCCAGCAGTTTATTAAGGGATATGGATGGCTACACCTTC. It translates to CASSLLRDMDGYTF.

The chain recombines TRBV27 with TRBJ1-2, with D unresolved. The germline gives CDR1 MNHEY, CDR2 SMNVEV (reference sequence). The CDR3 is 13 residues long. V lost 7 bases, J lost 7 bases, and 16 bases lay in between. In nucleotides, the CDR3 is TGTGCCAGCACTTTCGCGGGTAGTAGTGGCTACACCTTC. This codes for CASTFAGSSGYTF.

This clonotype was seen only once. The CDR3 DNA follows: TGTGCCAGCAGCGTAGGCGGACTAGCGGGTGACGAGCAGTACTTC. The encoded protein is CASSVGGLAGDEQYF. This sequence joins TRBV9 and TRBJ2-7; TRBD2 aligns across 11 bases. The germline gives CDR1 SGDLS, CDR2 YYNGEE. The V and J ends lost 0 bases and 5 bases, in that order; junction bases with no gene match: 4. This CDR3 has 15 residues.

For the CDR3, the DNA is TGTGCCAGCAGTGACCCCCGGGACAGCCGAAACACCATATATTTT. It encodes CASSDPRDSRNTIYF. The chain joins TRBV2 to TRBJ1-3; 7 nucleotides match TRBD1. This CDR3 region has 15 residues. The germline CDR1 and CDR2 sequences are SNHLY and FYNNEI. After removal of 3 bases from V and 5 bases from J, the junction contained 7 bases not matched to a gene. The full variable domain, rest sourced from reference TRBV2 and TRBJ1-3, is EPEVTQTPSHQVTQMGQEVILRCVPISNHLYFYWYRQILGQKVEFLVSFYNNEISEKSEIFDDQFSVERPDGSNFTLKIRSTKLEDSAMYFCASSDPRDSRNTIYFGEGSWLTVV.

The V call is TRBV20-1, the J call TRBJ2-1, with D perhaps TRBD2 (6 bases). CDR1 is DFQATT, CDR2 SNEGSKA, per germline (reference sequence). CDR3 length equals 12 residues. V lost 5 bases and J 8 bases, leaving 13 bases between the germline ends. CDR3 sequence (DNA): TGCAGTGCTGGGAAATTAGCGGATGAGCAGTTCTTC. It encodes CSAGKLADEQFF.

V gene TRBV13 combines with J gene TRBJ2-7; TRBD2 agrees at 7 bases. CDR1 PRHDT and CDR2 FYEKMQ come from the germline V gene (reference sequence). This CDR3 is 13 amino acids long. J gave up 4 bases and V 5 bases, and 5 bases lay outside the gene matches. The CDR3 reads CASSPGTKYEQYF. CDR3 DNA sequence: TGTGCCAGCAGCCCCGGGACTAAATACGAGCAGTACTTC.

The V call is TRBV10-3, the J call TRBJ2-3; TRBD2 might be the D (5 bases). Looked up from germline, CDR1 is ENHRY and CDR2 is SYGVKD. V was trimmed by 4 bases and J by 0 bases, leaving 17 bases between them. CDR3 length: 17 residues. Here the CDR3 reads CAISGPLGDTSTDTQYF. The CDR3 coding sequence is TGTGCCATCAGTGGACCTCTCGGGGATACAAGCACAGATACGCAGTATTTT.

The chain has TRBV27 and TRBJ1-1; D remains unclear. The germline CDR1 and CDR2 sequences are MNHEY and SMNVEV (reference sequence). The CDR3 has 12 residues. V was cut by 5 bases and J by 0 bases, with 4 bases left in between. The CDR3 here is CASSMLNTEAFF. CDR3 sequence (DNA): TGTGCCAGCAGTATGTTGAACACTGAAGCTTTCTTT.